The clone carrying this T cell receptor (beta chain) was detected only once. This record belongs to a study of blood T cell repertoires in COVID-19. Study-level information: Acute and convalescent COVID-19 specimens originated in the United States, Italy and Spain.

Each participant's cohort was designated according to participant-reported clinical history. TCRdb's table, derived via immunoSEQ multiplex PCR, lists solely in-frame clones and lacks some. The sample holds hundreds of thousands of clones, roughly 88% seen once. V was shortened by 3 bases and J by 2 bases, with 12 bases between the two germline ends. The V gene's germline CDR1 is SGHAT and CDR2 FQNNGV. This CDR3 comprises 15 residues. The chain combines TRBV11-2 with TRBJ2-3; tentative D call: TRBD1 (6 bases). Sequences were obtained from PBMCs or T cells enriched from blood (not recorded which). This clonotype originated in a woman in her forties or fifties with acute COVID-19. The CDR3 nucleotides are TGTGCCAGCAGCTTGTCAGGGGCTCCCACAGATACGCAGTATTTT. Its translation: CASSLSGAPTDTQYF.